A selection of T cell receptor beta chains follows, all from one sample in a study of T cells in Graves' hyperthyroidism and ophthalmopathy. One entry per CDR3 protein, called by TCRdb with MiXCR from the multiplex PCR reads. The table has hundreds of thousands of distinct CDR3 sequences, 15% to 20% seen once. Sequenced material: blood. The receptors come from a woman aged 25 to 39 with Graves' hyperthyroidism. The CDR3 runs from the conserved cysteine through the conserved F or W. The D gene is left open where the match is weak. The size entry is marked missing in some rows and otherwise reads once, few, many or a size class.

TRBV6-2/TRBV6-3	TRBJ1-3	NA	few	CASRPGGSSGNTIYF	TGTGCCAGCAGACCAGGCGGGAGCTCTGGAAACACCATATATTTT
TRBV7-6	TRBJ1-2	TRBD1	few	CASSFEQGGLVEGYTF	TGTGCCAGCAGCTTCGAACAGGGGGGATTAGTGGAAGGCTACACCTTC
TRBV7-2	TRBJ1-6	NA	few	CASSLGTLQLPLHF	TGTGCCAGCAGCTTAGGGACACTCCAGCTCCCCCTCCACTTT
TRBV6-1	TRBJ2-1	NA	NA	CASSEAWRSSYNEQFF	TGTGCCAGCAGTGAAGCTTGGAGGAGCTCCTACAATGAGCAGTTCTTC
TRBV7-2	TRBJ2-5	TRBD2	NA	CASSPRLAGDEKTQYF	TGTGCCAGCAGCCCCCGACTAGCGGGAGACGAGAAGACCCAGTACTTC
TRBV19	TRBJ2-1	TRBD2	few	CASSEPSGMLGNEQFF	TGTGCCAGTAGTGAGCCTAGCGGGATGCTAGGCAATGAGCAGTTCTTC
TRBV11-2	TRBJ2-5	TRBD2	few	CASSLTPGTSGKETQYF	TGTGCCAGCAGCCTTACCCCGGGGACTAGCGGCAAAGAGACCCAGTACTTC
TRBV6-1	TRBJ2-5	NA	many	CASIFRGTQYF	TGTGCCAGCATCTTTCGCGGGACCCAGTACTTC
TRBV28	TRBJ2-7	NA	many	CASSLLGDEQYF	TGTGCCAGCAGCTTATTAGGGGACGAGCAGTACTTC
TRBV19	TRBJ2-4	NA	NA	CASTQGPGNIQYF	TGTGCCAGTACGCAGGGCCCGGGTAACATTCAGTACTTC
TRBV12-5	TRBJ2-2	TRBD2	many	CASGPELGLADKMTGELFF	TGTGCTAGTGGTCCTGAACTCGGACTAGCGGATAAAATGACCGGGGAGCTGTTTTTT
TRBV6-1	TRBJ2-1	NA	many	CASSEAVVDEQFF	TGTGCCAGCAGTGAGGCGGTGGTAGATGAGCAGTTCTTC
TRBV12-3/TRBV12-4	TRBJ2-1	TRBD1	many	CASSSRGIVGTGVYNEQFF	TGTGCCAGCAGTTCCAGGGGGATAGTCGGGACAGGGGTGTACAATGAGCAGTTCTTC
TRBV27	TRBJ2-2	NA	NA	CASTFRHPRGTGELFF	TGTGCCAGCACCTTTAGGCACCCCCGGGGCACCGGGGAGCTGTTTTTT
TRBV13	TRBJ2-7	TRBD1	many	CASSPGTGNYEQYF	TGTGCCAGCAGCCCCGGGACAGGGAACTACGAGCAGTACTTC
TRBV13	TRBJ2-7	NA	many	CASSFVAGLYEQYF	TGTGCCAGCAGCTTCGTTGCGGGACTCTACGAGCAGTACTTC
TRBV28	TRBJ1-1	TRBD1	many	CASRGQGENTEAFF	TGTGCCAGCAGGGGACAGGGGGAGAACACTGAAGCTTTCTTT
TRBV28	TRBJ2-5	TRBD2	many	CASRGTSGILSEETQYF	TGTGCCAGCAGGGGGACTAGCGGGATCCTATCGGAAGAGACCCAGTACTTC
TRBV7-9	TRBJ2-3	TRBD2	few	CASSGTSGRITSSTDTQYF	TGTGCCAGCAGTGGGACTAGCGGGAGGATTACATCTAGCACAGATACGCAGTATTTT
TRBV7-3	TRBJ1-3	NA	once	CASSLNPPGAGNTIYF	TGTGCCAGCAGCCTAAATCCCCCAGGGGCTGGAAACACCATATATTTT
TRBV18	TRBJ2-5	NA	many	CASSPTKETQYF	TGTGCCAGCTCACCGACGAAAGAGACCCAGTACTTC
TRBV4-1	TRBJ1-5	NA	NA	CASRGTYSNQPQHF	TGCGCCAGCAGGGGGACCTATAGCAATCAGCCCCAGCATTTT
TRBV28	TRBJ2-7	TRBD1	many	CASRPGQGVYYEQYF	TGTGCCAGCAGACCGGGACAGGGGGTCTACTACGAGCAGTACTTC
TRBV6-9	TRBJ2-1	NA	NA	CASSVSGNNEQFF	TGTGCCAGCAGTGTCAGTGGGAATAATGAGCAGTTCTTC
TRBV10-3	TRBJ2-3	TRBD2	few	CATGLETDTQYF	TGTGCCACTGGACTAGAGACAGATACGCAGTATTTT
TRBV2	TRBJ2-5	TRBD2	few	CASPPASGVQETQYF	TGTGCCAGCCCTCCGGCTAGCGGGGTCCAAGAGACCCAGTACTTC
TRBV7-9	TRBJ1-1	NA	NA	CASSGLTGTATEAFF	TGTGCCAGCAGCGGACTTACAGGGACCGCCACTGAAGCTTTCTTT
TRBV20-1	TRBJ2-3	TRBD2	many	CSARDPVGGAGTDTQYF	TGCAGTGCTAGAGATCCCGTGGGGGGAGCGGGGACAGATACGCAGTATTTT
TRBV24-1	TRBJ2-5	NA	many	CATGGPQETQYF	TGTGCCACCGGTGGTCCCCAAGAGACCCAGTACTTC
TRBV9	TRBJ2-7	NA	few	CASSVATNYEQYF	TGTGCCAGCAGCGTAGCTACGAACTACGAGCAGTACTTC
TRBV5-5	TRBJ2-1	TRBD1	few	CASSPRTGVYNEQFF	TGTGCCAGCAGCCCGAGGACAGGGGTCTACAATGAGCAGTTCTTC
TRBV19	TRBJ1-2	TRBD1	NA	CASSTTGTGYGYTF	TGTGCCAGTAGTACAACCGGGACAGGCTATGGCTACACCTTC